The present entry profiles one T cell receptor (beta chain) with its context. The V gene's germline CDR1 is SNHLY and CDR2 FYNNEI. The CDR3 totals 14 residues. J gave up 10 bases and V 3 bases, and 9 bases lay outside the gene matches. The data are from a study of blood T cell repertoires in COVID-19. TCRdb's table, derived via immunoSEQ multiplex PCR, lists solely in-frame clones and lacks some. The table includes some 300,000 clones, more than 80% detected once. This TCR came from a woman between 45 and 60 years old with COVID-19, enrolled during active disease. Sequencing was done on a sample of peripheral blood. The chain employs TRBV2 and TRBJ2-1; 7 nucleotides line up with TRBD1. For the CDR3, the DNA is TGTGCCAGCAGTGAGAGCGTTGCGGACAGGGAGCAGTTCTTC. Its translation: CASSESVADREQFF.